The 16 T cell receptor beta chains reported below all come from one sample, sequenced in a study of cytomegalovirus exposure and HLA in healthy donors. 13 Jbeta primers and 60 Vbeta primers were used for the PCR. Assay used: immunoSEQ multiplex PCR; TCRdb lists only in-frame clones, some missing. The table has 150,000 or so clones, 80% seen once; the top ten hold 2% to 2.5%. Input material: PBMCs. All receptors derive from a man aged 45 to 65 in good health and CMV-seronegative.

This clone was observed a handful of times. This chain joins TRBV6-1 and TRBJ2-2; TRBD1 is a possible D gene (6 bases). CDR1 and CDR2 (germline): MNHNS, SASEGT. The CDR3 is 15 amino acids. V lost 2 bases and J 4 bases, leaving 11 bases between the germline ends. The CDR3 loop is CASSEFRQVTGELFF. The CDR3 DNA reads as TGTGCCAGCAGTGAATTCCGACAGGTCACCGGGGAGCTGTTTTTT.

The V call is TRBV11-3, the J call TRBJ1-1, with 8 bases that match TRBD1. This CDR3 has 15 amino acids. J gave up 1 base and V 6 bases, and 7 bases lay outside the gene matches. The V gene's germline CDR1 is SGHNT and CDR2 YENEEA. CDR3 amino acids: CASRDRTGKNTEAFF. Here the CDR3 DNA reads TGTGCCAGCAGGGATAGGACAGGGAAGAACACTGAAGCTTTCTTT.

J is TRBJ2-7 and V is TRBV18; 13 bases agree with TRBD2. Germline V gene lookup returns CDR1 KGHSH and CDR2 LQKENI. This CDR3 comprises 17 residues. With 2 bases clipped from V and 1 base from J, the junction kept 5 bases outside the gene matches. CDR3 in amino acids: CASSPTTSGRKSYEQYF. CDR3 DNA: TGTGCCAGCTCACCAACGACTAGCGGGAGGAAGTCCTACGAGCAGTACTTC. The whole variable domain, remainder taken from reference TRBV18 and TRBJ2-7, is NAGVMQNPRHLVRRRGQEARLRCSPMKGHSHVYWYRQLPEEGLKFMVYLQKENIIDESGMPKERFSAEFPKEGPSILRIQQVVRGDSAAYFCASSPTTSGRKSYEQYFGPGTRLTVT.

This chain joins TRBV5-1 and TRBJ2-3; D is possibly TRBD1 (5 bases). The V gene's germline CDR1 is SGHRS and CDR2 YFSETQ. V lost 0 bases, J lost 3 bases, and 14 bases lay in between. CDR3 length: 16 residues. The CDR3 sequence is CASSLAQGVLTDTQYF. As DNA, the CDR3 is TGCGCCAGCAGCTTGGCCCAGGGTGTACTGACAGATACGCAGTATTTT.

This chain links TRBV21-1 with TRBJ2-3; no check of the table's D call, TRBD1, against the DNA was made. TRBV21-1 is a pseudogene. This CDR3 has 16 amino acids. The CDR3 protein is CASSKKVDNTTDTQYF. In nucleotides, the CDR3 is TGTGCCAGCAGCAAAAAGGTGGACAACACCACAGATACGCAGTATTTT.

In its sample, this clone was seen a few times. The rearrangement joins TRBV5-6 to TRBJ2-2; possible D gene TRBD1, 6 bases. Looked up from germline, CDR1 is SGHDT and CDR2 is YYEEEE. Trimming took off 6 bases at V and 3 bases at J, with 21 bases between the two ends. The CDR3 has 17 amino acids. CDR3 sequence: CASTFYPDSTHTGELFF. Here the CDR3 DNA reads TGTGCCAGCACTTTTTACCCGGACAGTACTCACACCGGGGAGCTGTTTTTT.

This clone was detected only once. The chain recombines TRBV5-1 with TRBJ1-5, with 11 positions matching TRBD1. This CDR3 comprises 15 residues. Germline V gives CDR1 SGHRS, CDR2 YFSETQ. V was clipped by 4 bases and J by 12 bases; unmatched bases: 12. CDR3 residues: CASSAGTGGQQGQHF. The CDR3 DNA reads as TGCGCCAGCAGCGCCGGGACAGGGGGGCAGCAGGGCCAGCATTTT.

The chain links TRBV19 to TRBJ2-1; maybe TRBD2 (6 bases). The ends were cut back, 7 bases at V and 2 bases at J, with 18 bases in the middle. The germline V gene encodes CDR1 LNHDA and CDR2 SQIVND (reference sequence). CDR3 size: 16 residues. The CDR3 here is CASTDGGLHPYNEQFF. In DNA, the CDR3 is TGTGCCAGTACCGACGGGGGACTCCACCCCTACAATGAGCAGTTCTTC.

The chain carries TRBV5-6 and TRBJ2-7; 11 nucleotides align to TRBD2. The V gene end was trimmed by 4 bases and the J gene end by 3 bases; junction bases not matched to a gene: 9. The CDR3 loop spans 16 amino acids. Germline V gene lookup returns CDR1 SGHDT and CDR2 YYEEEE. The CDR3 loop is CASSGVLAGALYEQYF. For the CDR3, the DNA is TGTGCCAGCAGCGGGGTACTAGCGGGAGCCCTCTACGAGCAGTACTTC. The variable domain in full, with the rest retrieved from reference TRBV5-6 and TRBJ2-7, is DAGVTQSPTHLIKTRGQQVTLRCSPKSGHDTVSWYQQALGQGPQFIFQYYEEEERQRGNFPDRFSGHQFPNYSSELNVNALLLGDSALYLCASSGVLAGALYEQYFGPGTRLTVT.

This rearrangement joins TRBV27 to TRBJ2-6; D is uncertain. Germline CDR1 and CDR2: MNHEY and SMNVEV (reference sequence). This CDR3 has 17 amino acids. V lost 4 bases, J lost 0 bases, and 13 bases lay in between. The CDR3 reads CASSSQPQFSGANVLTF. The CDR3 region has the DNA TGTGCCAGCAGTTCACAGCCTCAGTTCTCTGGGGCCAACGTCCTGACTTTC.

The chain uses TRBV15 and TRBJ1-1; D unresolved. The CDR3 covers 15 residues. Germline V gene data show CDR1 as LNHNV and CDR2 as YYDKDF (reference sequence). Trimming pared 5 bases from V and 0 bases from J, leaving 13 bases between. CDR3 region: CATSPRRTVNTEAFF. The CDR3, as DNA: TGTGCCACCAGCCCTCGGAGAACGGTGAACACTGAAGCTTTCTTT.

The genes are TRBV7-3 and TRBJ1-5, with D possibly matching TRBD1 (5 bases). V was clipped by 5 bases and J by 6 bases, with 11 bases between them. Germline loops: CDR1 SGHTA, CDR2 FQGTGA. This CDR3 has 13 amino acids. The CDR3 protein is CASSPVGGQPQHF. The CDR3 nucleotides read TGTGCCAGCAGCCCGGTGGGGGGTCAGCCCCAGCATTTT.

The genes are TRBV18 and TRBJ1-5; tentatively, D is TRBD1 (6 bases). The CDR3 has 15 amino acids. Germline-derived CDR1 and CDR2 are KGHSH and LQKENI. V was trimmed by 3 bases and J by 2 bases, leaving 11 bases between them. CDR3 bases: TGTGCCAGCTCACCTTACAGGGATCGCAATCAGCCCCAGCATTTT. Translated: CASSPYRDRNQPQHF.

The chain uses TRBV6-1 and TRBJ2-1; 7 bases are shared with TRBD1. There are 14 residues in the CDR3. The germline V gene has CDR1 MNHNS and CDR2 SASEGT. The V and J ends lost 3 bases and 3 bases, in that order; junction bases with no gene match: 2. This CDR3 reads CASSEGDSYNEQFF. CDR3 bases: TGTGCCAGCAGTGAGGGGGACAGCTACAATGAGCAGTTCTTC.

The chain recombines TRBV5-1 with TRBJ1-4; 8 bases map to TRBD1. The V and J ends lost 4 bases and 5 bases, in that order; junction bases with no gene match: 7. Germline V CDR1 and CDR2: SGHRS, YFSETQ. This CDR3 contains 15 residues. The CDR3 spells CASSTGQGSNEKLFF. In DNA form, the CDR3 reads TGCGCCAGCAGCACAGGACAGGGCTCCAATGAAAAACTGTTTTTT.

J is TRBJ1-4 and V is TRBV27; 8 bases fit TRBD1. The CDR3 extends over 15 amino acids. The V segment lost 6 bases and the J segment 8 bases; nucleotides outside the gene matches: 11. In germline, CDR1 is MNHEY, CDR2 SMNVEV (reference sequence). The CDR3 here is CASRRLTGDEEKLFF. The CDR3 DNA reads TGTGCCAGCAGACGACTGACAGGGGACGAGGAAAAACTGTTTTTT.